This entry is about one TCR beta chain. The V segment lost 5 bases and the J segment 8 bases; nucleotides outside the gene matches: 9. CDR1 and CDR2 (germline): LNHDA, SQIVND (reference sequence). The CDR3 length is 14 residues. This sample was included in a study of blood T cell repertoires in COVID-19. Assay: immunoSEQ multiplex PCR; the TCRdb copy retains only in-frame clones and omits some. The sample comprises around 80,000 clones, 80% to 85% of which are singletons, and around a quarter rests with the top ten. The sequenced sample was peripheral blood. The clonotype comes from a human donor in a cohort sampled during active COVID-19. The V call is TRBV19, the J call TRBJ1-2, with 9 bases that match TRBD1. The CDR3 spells CASSSTDRGRGYTF. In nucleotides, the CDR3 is TGTGCCAGTAGTTCGACGGACAGGGGTCGGGGCTACACCTTC. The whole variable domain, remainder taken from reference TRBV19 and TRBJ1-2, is DGGITQSPKYLFRKEGQNVTLSCEQNLNHDAMYWYRQDPGQGLRLIYYSQIVNDFQKGDIAEGYSVSREKKESFPLTVTSAQKNPTAFYLCASSSTDRGRGYTFGSGTRLTVV.